These 15 T cell receptor beta chains share one sample of origin, sequenced in a study of blood T cell repertoires in COVID-19. Produced via immunoSEQ multiplex PCR; TCRdb's table is partial and in-frame only. The table shows more than 85,000 clones, with roughly 86% occurring only once. Sample: peripheral blood. The receptor set was obtained from a man aged 40-49 years with active or convalescent COVID-19.

This clone was seen a few times. V and J are TRBV19 and TRBJ2-3; D perhaps matches TRBD2 (7 bases). CDR1 is LNHDA, CDR2 SQIVND, per germline (reference sequence). Trimming shortened V by 9 bases and J by 4 bases, and 17 bases separated the two germline ends. The CDR3 is 14 residues long. CDR3 DNA sequence: TGTGCCAGCACTACGGGGGGCGCAGCAGATACGCAGTATTTT. Its translation is CASTTGGAADTQYF.

V is TRBV5-4 and J is TRBJ2-5, with a possible D match to TRBD1 (6 bases). The CDR3 runs to 14 residues. The V and J ends lost 3 bases and 2 bases respectively, with 11 bases between them. Germline V gene data show CDR1 as SGHNT and CDR2 as YYREEE (reference sequence). This CDR3 is CASSSQGGQETQYF. CDR3 sequence (DNA): TGTGCCAGCAGCTCACAGGGCGGTCAAGAGACCCAGTACTTC.

V is TRBV18 and J is TRBJ1-6, with unresolved D. CDR1 is KGHSH, CDR2 LQKENI, per germline. This CDR3 is 15 amino acids long. V was trimmed by 2 bases and J by 7 bases, leaving 12 bases between them. This chain's CDR3 is CASSPTGGSNSPLHF. CDR3 nucleotides: TGTGCCAGCTCACCAACGGGAGGGTCCAATTCACCCCTCCACTTT.

The gene calls are TRBV10-3 and TRBJ2-2, with 7 bases lining up with TRBD1. From germline, CDR1 is ENHRY and CDR2 SYGVKD. This CDR3 has 14 amino acids. J was trimmed by 5 bases and V by 4 bases; bases with no gene match: 4. The CDR3 region has the DNA TGTGCCATCAGTGGACAGGGCGGAACCGGGGAGCTGTTTTTT. Protein sequence: CAISGQGGTGELFF.

This clone was observed once. The chain links TRBV4-2 to TRBJ1-5, with a weak D call TRBD1 (5 bases). Trimming left V 4 bases short and J 2 bases short, with 15 bases between. The CDR3 length is 16 residues. The germline V gene has CDR1 LGHNA and CDR2 YNFKEQ. CDR3 amino acids: CASSPKHGGGNQPQHF. The CDR3 DNA is TGTGCCAGCAGCCCAAAGCACGGAGGGGGCAATCAGCCCCAGCATTTT.

The chain couples TRBV6-2 or TRBV6-3 to TRBJ2-7; 7 bases fit TRBD1. CDR1 MNHEY and CDR2 SVGEGT come from the germline V gene. The CDR3 extends over 14 amino acids. Trimming at V came to 6 bases and at J to 3 bases, leaving 8 bases not matched to a gene. The CDR3 DNA reads as TGTGCCAGCAGCTCGACAGGGCAGATCTACGAGCAGTACTTC. This sequence encodes CASSSTGQIYEQYF.

The chain uses TRBV9 and TRBJ2-7; D may be TRBD1 (5 bases). Germline CDR1 and CDR2: SGDLS and YYNGEE. Trimming removed 4 bases at V and 0 bases at J, with 17 bases between. The CDR3 is 16 amino acids. The CDR3 is CASSPSRGSSSYEQYF. CDR3 sequence (DNA): TGTGCCAGCAGCCCCAGTAGGGGCTCCAGCTCCTACGAGCAGTACTTC.

The gene calls are TRBV6-2 or TRBV6-3 and TRBJ1-5; 8 bases line up with TRBD1. There are 14 residues in the CDR3. With 4 bases clipped from V and 4 bases from J, the junction kept 3 bases outside the gene matches. Germline V gene lookup returns CDR1 MNHEY and CDR2 SVGEGT. CDR3 in amino acids: CASSSGQGNQPQHF. In DNA, the CDR3 is TGTGCCAGCAGTTCAGGACAGGGAAATCAGCCCCAGCATTTT.

With respect to this clone: Additional DNA sequences in this sample encode the identical CDR3. The CDR3 here is CASSLTENTEAFF. The CDR3 bases are TGTGCCAGCAGCTTAACAGAAAACACTGAAGCTTTCTTT. The J gene is TRBJ1-1, the V gene TRBV11-2; D is unclear. There are 13 residues in the CDR3. Deletions cut 2 bases from V and 2 bases from J, with 6 bases between. CDR1 and CDR2 from the germline V gene are SGHAT and FQNNGV.

This chain connects TRBV28 to TRBJ2-3; D might be TRBD2 (5 bases). Germline V gene lookup returns CDR1 MDHEN and CDR2 SYDVKM. The CDR3 runs to 16 residues. Trimming stripped 6 bases from V and 2 bases from J, with 18 bases between. CDR3 sequence reads: CASSPLEGPPTDTQYF. CDR3 coding DNA: TGTGCCAGCAGCCCACTAGAGGGCCCCCCCACAGATACGCAGTATTTT.

The V gene is TRBV7-2, the J gene TRBJ2-1; 9 bases fit TRBD2. Germline CDR1 reads SGHTA; CDR2 reads FQGNSA. Trimming took 1 base from V and 5 from J; bases not matched to a gene: 3. The CDR3 length is 15 residues. CDR3 bases: TGTGCCAGCAGCTTAGTTAGCGGGGGTCACAATGAGCAGTTCTTC. Protein product: CASSLVSGGHNEQFF.

The genes are TRBV6-5 and TRBJ1-3; D might be TRBD1 (5 bases). CDR3 length: 15 amino acids. V lost 2 bases and J 1 base, leaving 9 bases between the germline ends. From germline, CDR1 is MNHEY and CDR2 SVGAGI. CDR3: CASSYRQMSGNTIYF. CDR3 sequence (DNA): TGTGCCAGCAGTTACCGACAGATGTCTGGAAACACCATATATTTT.

The rearrangement links TRBV6-5 to TRBJ2-7; 10 nucleotides align to TRBD1. The germline V gene has CDR1 MNHEY and CDR2 SVGAGI. V gave up 7 bases and J gave up 6 bases; unmatched junction bases: 9. The CDR3 length is 14 residues. CDR3 protein: CASTATGGAAEQYF. The CDR3, as DNA: TGTGCCAGCACAGCGACAGGGGGCGCAGCCGAGCAGTACTTC.

The genes are TRBV20-1 and TRBJ2-7; TRBD1 matches at 7 bases. This CDR3 contains 14 residues. Germline V gives CDR1 DFQATT, CDR2 SNEGSKA (reference sequence). J lost 2 bases, V lost 3 bases, and 7 bases had no gene match. This chain's CDR3 is CSASWDRKTYEQYF. Written as DNA, the CDR3 is TGCAGTGCTAGTTGGGACAGAAAAACCTACGAGCAGTACTTC.

This clone was counted a single time. The CDR3 nucleotides are TGTGCCAGTAGTCCTAGAGGGCGCCCGAGGAATCAGCCCCAGCATTTT. This sequence encodes CASSPRGRPRNQPQHF. This rearrangement joins TRBV19 to TRBJ1-5, with unresolved D. The CDR3 runs 16 residues. Deletions cut 5 bases from V and 4 bases from J, with 18 bases between. CDR1 and CDR2 (germline): LNHDA, SQIVND (reference sequence).